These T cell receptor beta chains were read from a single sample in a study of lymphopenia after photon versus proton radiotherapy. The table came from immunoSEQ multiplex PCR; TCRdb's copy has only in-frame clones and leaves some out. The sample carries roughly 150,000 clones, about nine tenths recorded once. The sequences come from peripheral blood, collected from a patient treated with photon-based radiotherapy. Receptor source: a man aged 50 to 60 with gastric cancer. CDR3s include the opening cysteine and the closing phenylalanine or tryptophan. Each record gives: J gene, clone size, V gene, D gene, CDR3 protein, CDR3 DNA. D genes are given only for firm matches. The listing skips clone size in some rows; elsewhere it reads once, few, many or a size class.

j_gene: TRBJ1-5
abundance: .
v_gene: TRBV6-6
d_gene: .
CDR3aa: CASNQGFNQPQHF
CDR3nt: TGTGCCAGCAATCAGGGGTTCAATCAGCCCCAGCATTTT

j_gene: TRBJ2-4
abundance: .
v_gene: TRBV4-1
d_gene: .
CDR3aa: CASSHPGRFGRTAKNIQYF
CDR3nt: TGCGCCAGCAGCCACCCCGGACGGTTCGGGAGAACGGCCAAAAACATTCAGTACTTC

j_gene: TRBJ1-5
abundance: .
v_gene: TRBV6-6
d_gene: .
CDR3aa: CASSGRGGSNQPQHF
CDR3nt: TGTGCCAGCAGTGGTAGAGGGGGGAGCAATCAGCCCCAGCATTTT

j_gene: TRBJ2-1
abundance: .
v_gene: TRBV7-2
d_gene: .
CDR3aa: CASSFDQGDEQFF
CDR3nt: TGTGCCAGCAGCTTCGACCAGGGTGATGAGCAGTTCTTC

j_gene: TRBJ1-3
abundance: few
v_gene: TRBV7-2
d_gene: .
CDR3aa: CASSSGGGNTIYF
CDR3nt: TGTGCCAGCAGCTCCGGAGGGGGAAACACCATATATTTT

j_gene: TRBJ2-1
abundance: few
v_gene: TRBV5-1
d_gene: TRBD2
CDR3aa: CASSLGRTSDNEQFF
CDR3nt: TGCGCCAGCAGCTTGGGTCGGACTAGCGACAATGAGCAGTTCTTC

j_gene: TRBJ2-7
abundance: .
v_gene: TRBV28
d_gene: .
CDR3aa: CASSLFYRFYEQYF
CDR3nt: TGTGCCAGCAGTTTATTCTACAGGTTCTACGAGCAGTACTTC

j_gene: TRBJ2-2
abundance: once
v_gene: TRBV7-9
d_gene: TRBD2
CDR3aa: CASSPSRVAGGSTRELFF
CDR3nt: TGTGCCAGCAGCCCAAGTAGGGTAGCGGGAGGCAGCACGAGGGAGCTGTTTTTT

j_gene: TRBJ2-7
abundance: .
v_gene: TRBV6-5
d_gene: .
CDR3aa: CASRGTGYSYEQYF
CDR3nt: TGTGCCAGCAGGGGCACAGGGTACTCATACGAGCAGTACTTC

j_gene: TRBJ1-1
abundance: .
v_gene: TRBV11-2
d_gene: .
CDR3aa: CASSLSAANTEAFF
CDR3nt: TGTGCCAGCAGCTTAAGTGCAGCGAACACTGAAGCTTTCTTT

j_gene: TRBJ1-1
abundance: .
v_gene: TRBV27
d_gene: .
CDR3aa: CASSLISGRAFF
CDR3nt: TGTGCCAGCAGTTTAATCTCAGGGCGGGCTTTCTTT

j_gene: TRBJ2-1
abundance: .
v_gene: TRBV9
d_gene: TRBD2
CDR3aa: CASSVLLAGNYNEQFF
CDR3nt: TGTGCCAGCAGCGTACTCCTAGCGGGTAACTACAATGAGCAGTTCTTC

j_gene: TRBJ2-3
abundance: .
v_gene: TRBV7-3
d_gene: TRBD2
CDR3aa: CASSSRGSGNTDTQYF
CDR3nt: TGTGCCAGCAGCTCTCGAGGAAGCGGGAACACAGATACGCAGTATTTT

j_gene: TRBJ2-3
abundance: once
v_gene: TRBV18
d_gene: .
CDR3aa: CASSPPRRGSTDTQYF
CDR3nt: TGTGCCAGCTCACCACCCCGACGGGGGAGCACAGATACGCAGTATTTT

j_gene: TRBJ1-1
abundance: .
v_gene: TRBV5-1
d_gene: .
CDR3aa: CASSQQGGSNTEAFF
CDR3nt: TGCGCCAGCAGCCAACAGGGAGGATCGAACACTGAAGCTTTCTTT

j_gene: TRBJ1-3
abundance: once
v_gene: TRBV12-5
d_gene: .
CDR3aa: CASGSGVSGNTIYF
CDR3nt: TGTGCTAGTGGTTCGGGGGTCTCTGGAAACACCATATATTTT

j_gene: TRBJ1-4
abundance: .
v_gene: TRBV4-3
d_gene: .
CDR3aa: CASSQARQTATNEKLFF
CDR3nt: TGCGCCAGCAGCCAAGCTCGGCAGACAGCAACTAATGAAAAACTGTTTTTT

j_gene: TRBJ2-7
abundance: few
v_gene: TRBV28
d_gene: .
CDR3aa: CASSTLPRREQYF
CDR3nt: TGTGCCAGCAGTACCCTCCCGCGGCGCGAGCAGTACTTC

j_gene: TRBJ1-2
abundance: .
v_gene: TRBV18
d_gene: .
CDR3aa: CASSPLASEGYTF
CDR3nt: TGTGCCAGCTCACCACTGGCCTCCGAGGGCTACACCTTC

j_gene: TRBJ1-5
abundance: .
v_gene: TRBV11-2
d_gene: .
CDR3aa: CASSSSGAARPQHF
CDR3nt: TGTGCCAGCAGCTCCTCAGGGGCTGCTAGGCCCCAGCATTTT

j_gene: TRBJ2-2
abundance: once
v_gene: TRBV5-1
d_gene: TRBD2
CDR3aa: CASSLEPTSGQFAGELFF
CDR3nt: TGCGCCAGCAGCTTGGAACCCACTAGCGGCCAGTTCGCCGGGGAGCTGTTTTTT

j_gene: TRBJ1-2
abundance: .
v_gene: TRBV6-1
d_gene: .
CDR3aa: CASSALRGGNNYGYTF
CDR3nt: TGTGCCAGCAGTGCCCTAAGGGGGGGTAATAACTATGGCTACACCTTC

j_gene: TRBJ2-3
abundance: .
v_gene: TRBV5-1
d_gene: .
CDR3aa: CASALVPSTDTQYF
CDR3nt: TGCGCCAGCGCCCTGGTACCTAGCACAGATACGCAGTATTTT

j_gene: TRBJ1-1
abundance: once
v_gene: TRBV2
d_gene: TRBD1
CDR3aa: CASRGTGPTEAFF
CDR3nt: TGTGCCAGCAGGGGGACAGGTCCCACTGAAGCTTTCTTT

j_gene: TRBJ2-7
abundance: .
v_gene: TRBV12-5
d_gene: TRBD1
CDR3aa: CASGLVLGDRVYEQYF
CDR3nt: TGTGCTAGTGGTTTGGTACTTGGGGACAGGGTTTACGAGCAGTACTTC

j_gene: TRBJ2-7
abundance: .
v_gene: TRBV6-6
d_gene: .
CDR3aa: CASSYGVSYEQYF
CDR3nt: TGTGCCAGCAGTTACGGCGTCTCCTACGAGCAGTACTTC

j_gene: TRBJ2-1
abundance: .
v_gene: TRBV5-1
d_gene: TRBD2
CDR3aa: CASSLLILAEPNEQFF
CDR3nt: TGCGCCAGCAGCTTGTTGATACTAGCGGAACCCAATGAGCAGTTCTTC

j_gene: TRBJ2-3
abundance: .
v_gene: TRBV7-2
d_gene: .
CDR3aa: CASGTRSSAQGQYF
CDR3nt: TGTGCCAGCGGCACCCGCTCTAGCGCCCAAGGGCAGTATTTT

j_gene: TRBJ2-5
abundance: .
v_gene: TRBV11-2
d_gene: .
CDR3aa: CASSVGAGKETQYF
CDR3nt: TGTGCCAGCAGCGTAGGGGCAGGGAAGGAGACCCAGTACTTC

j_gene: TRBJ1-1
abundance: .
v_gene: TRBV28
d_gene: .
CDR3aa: CASRGGTERAFF
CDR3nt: TGTGCCAGCAGGGGGGGGACGGAGCGAGCTTTCTTT

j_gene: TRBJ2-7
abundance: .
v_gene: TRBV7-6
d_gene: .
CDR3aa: CASSLQVGVSYEQYF
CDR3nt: TGTGCCAGCAGCTTACAGGTGGGGGTCTCCTACGAGCAGTACTTC

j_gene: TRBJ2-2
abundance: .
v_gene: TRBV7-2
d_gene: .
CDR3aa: CASSLRDTRPGELFF
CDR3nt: TGTGCCAGCAGCCTACGGGACACCCGCCCCGGGGAGCTGTTTTTT

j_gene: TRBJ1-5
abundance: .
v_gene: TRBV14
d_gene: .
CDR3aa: CASSPSGARNQPQHF
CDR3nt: TGTGCCAGCAGCCCCTCGGGGGCCCGCAATCAGCCCCAGCATTTT

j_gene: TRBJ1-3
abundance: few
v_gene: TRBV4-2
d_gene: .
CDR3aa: CASSQDFRASGNTIYF
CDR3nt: TGTGCCAGCAGCCAAGATTTTAGAGCCTCTGGAAACACCATATATTTT

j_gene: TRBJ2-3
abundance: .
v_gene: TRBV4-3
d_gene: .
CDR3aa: CASSQRISGTDTQYF
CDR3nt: TGCGCCAGCAGCCAAAGGATCAGCGGTACAGATACGCAGTATTTT

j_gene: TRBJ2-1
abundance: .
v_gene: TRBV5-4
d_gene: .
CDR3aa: CASSRDGSSYNEQFF
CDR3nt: TGTGCCAGCAGCCGGGACGGTAGCTCCTACAATGAGCAGTTCTTC

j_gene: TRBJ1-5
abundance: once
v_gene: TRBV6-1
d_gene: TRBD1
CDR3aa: CASSWDRGHQPQHF
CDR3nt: TGTGCCAGCAGTTGGGACAGGGGCCATCAGCCCCAGCATTTT

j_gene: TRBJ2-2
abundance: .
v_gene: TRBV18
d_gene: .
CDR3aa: CASSLHYGGELFF
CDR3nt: TGTGCCAGCTCACTGCACTATGGCGGGGAGCTGTTTTTT

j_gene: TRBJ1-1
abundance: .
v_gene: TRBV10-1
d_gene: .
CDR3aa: CASSDYMNTEAFF
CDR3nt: TGCGCCAGCAGTGACTATATGAACACTGAAGCTTTCTTT

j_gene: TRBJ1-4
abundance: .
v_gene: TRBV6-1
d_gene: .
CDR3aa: CASSEQESSTNEKLFF
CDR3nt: TGTGCCAGCAGTGAACAGGAATCTTCAACTAATGAAAAACTGTTTTTT

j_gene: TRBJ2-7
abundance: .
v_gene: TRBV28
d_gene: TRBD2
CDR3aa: CASRTGREGLAGIYEQYF
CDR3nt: TGTGCCAGCAGAACGGGACGGGAGGGACTAGCGGGGATCTACGAGCAGTACTTC

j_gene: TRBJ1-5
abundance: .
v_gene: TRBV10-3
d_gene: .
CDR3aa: CAITDNSNQPQHF
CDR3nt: TGTGCCATAACAGACAATAGCAATCAGCCCCAGCATTTT

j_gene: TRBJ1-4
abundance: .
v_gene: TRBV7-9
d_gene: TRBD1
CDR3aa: CASSYGQGPNEKLFF
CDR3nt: TGTGCCAGCAGCTACGGACAGGGTCCGAATGAAAAACTGTTTTTT

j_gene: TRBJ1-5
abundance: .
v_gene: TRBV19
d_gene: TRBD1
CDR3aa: CASSGQGLSNQPQHF
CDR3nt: TGTGCCAGTAGTGGACAGGGCTTAAGCAATCAGCCCCAGCATTTT

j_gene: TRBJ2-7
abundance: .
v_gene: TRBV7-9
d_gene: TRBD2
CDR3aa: CASRGTSGKHEQYF
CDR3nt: TGTGCCAGCAGGGGGACTAGCGGGAAACACGAGCAGTACTTC

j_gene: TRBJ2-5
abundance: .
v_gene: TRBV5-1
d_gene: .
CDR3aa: CASSLALGGLQETQYF
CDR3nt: TGCGCCAGCAGCTTGGCCCTGGGCGGGCTCCAAGAGACCCAGTACTTC

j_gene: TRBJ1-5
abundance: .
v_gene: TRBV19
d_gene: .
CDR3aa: CASSTGVYQPQHF
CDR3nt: TGTGCCAGTAGTACGGGAGTTTATCAGCCCCAGCATTTT

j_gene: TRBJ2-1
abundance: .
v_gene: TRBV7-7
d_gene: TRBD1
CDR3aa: CASSSGTGVKNEQFF
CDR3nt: TGTGCCAGCAGCTCCGGGACAGGGGTTAAGAATGAGCAGTTCTTC

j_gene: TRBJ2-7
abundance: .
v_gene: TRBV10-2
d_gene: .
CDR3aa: CASSEGSYEQYF
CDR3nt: TGCGCCAGCAGTGAGGGGTCCTACGAGCAGTACTTC

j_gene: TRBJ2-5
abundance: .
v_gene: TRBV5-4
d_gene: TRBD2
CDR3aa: CASSLGGGEETQYF
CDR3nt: TGTGCCAGCAGCTTGGGGGGGGGTGAAGAGACCCAGTACTTC

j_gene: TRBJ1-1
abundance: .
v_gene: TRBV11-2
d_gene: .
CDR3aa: CASSQTVKNTEAFF
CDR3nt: TGTGCCAGCAGCCAGACAGTGAAGAACACTGAAGCTTTCTTT

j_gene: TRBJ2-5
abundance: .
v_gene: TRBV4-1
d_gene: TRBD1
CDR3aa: CASSKGQQETQYF
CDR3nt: TGCGCCAGCAGCAAGGGACAGCAAGAGACCCAGTACTTC

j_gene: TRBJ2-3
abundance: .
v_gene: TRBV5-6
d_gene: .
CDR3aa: CASSWGTALGDTQYF
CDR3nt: TGTGCCAGCAGCTGGGGGACTGCCCTAGGGGATACGCAGTATTTT

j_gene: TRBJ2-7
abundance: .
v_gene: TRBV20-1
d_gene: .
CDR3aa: CSARAGEQYF
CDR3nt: TGCAGTGCTAGGGCCGGCGAGCAGTACTTC

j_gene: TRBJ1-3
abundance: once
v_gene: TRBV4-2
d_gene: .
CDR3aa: CASSPLGTLNSGNTIYF
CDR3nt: TGTGCCAGCAGCCCTCTAGGGACGCTCAACTCTGGAAACACCATATATTTT

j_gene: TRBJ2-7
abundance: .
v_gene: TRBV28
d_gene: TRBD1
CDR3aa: CASRAGTAPYEQYF
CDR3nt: TGTGCCAGCAGAGCCGGGACAGCTCCCTACGAGCAGTACTTC

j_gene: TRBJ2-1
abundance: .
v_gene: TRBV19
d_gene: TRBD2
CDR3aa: CASSTGLAVNEQFF
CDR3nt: TGTGCCAGTAGTACGGGACTAGCGGTCAATGAGCAGTTCTTC